This T cell receptor (beta chain) was captured in a study of Tregs in tolerant kidney transplant recipients. Produced via immunoSEQ multiplex PCR; TCRdb's table is partial and in-frame only. Found here are 95,000 to 120,000 clones, 90% of them singletons; the top ten hold just under 0.35%. The clonotype originates from a human donor who received a combined kidney and bone marrow transplant. This specimen consisted of CD4+ T cells from blood, obtained before the transplant.

CDR3 amino acids: CASSPGLAEETQYF. The CDR3 nucleotides read TGCGCCAGCAGCCCGGGACTAGCGGAAGAGACCCAGTACTTC. The V and J genes are TRBV4-1 and TRBJ2-5, with TRBD2 matching over 11 bases. This CDR3 spans 14 amino acids. Germline V lookup: CDR1 MGHRA, CDR2 YSYEKL. Trimming took 4 bases from V and 3 from J; bases not matched to a gene: 1.